The rows below give T cell receptor beta chains drawn from one sample of a study of technical replicates of blood from several donors. Profiling relied on immunoSEQ multiplex PCR, and the TCRdb table lists in-frame clones only, not all of them. The sample has 55,000 to 75,000 clones; around 92% are singletons. Sequencing used PBMCs. Receptors were obtained from a human donor in good health. Some clones in this sample may be carry-over from other donors' samples. CDR3s include the opening cysteine and the closing phenylalanine or tryptophan. D genes are given only for firm matches. Expanded clones are given a class, and other clones once, few, many or no size at all.

d_call	j_call	v_call	clone_size	cdr3_nt	cdr3_aa
.	TRBJ2-7	TRBV6-5	.	TGTGCCAGCAGCCGGAACGGCGGATCCTACGAGCAGTACTTC	CASSRNGGSYEQYF
TRBD1	TRBJ2-3	TRBV11-2	.	TGTGCCAGCAGCTTGACAGGGGGCGTAGATACGCAGTATTTT	CASSLTGGVDTQYF
TRBD2	TRBJ2-1	TRBV4-3	.	TGCGCCAGCAGCTTCGGGACTAGCTGGGTGGGCAACAATGAGCAGTTCTTC	CASSFGTSWVGNNEQFF
.	TRBJ1-1	TRBV29-1	.	TGCAGCGTTGAAATTGGAAAAACAGCTGAAGCTTTCTTT	CSVEIGKTAEAFF
.	TRBJ2-7	TRBV6-1	.	TGTGCCAGCACGGGAAGCTCCTACGAGCAGTACTTC	CASTGSSYEQYF
.	TRBJ2-7	TRBV11-1	.	TGTGCCAGCAAAAGAAGGGGGATTGACTACGAGCAGTACTTC	CASKRRGIDYEQYF
TRBD1	TRBJ2-7	TRBV11-3	.	TGTGCCAGCAGGTCCGGGGACAGGGACGAGCAGTACTTC	CASRSGDRDEQYF
TRBD1	TRBJ1-1	TRBV2	.	TGTGCCAGCAGTGCTCAGGGGGACACTGAAGCTTTCTTT	CASSAQGDTEAFF
.	TRBJ1-4	TRBV2	.	TGTGCCAGCAGTGAGCGGGGGGGGAGGACTAATGAAAAACTGTTTTTT	CASSERGGRTNEKLFF
TRBD2	TRBJ2-2	TRBV5-1	.	TGCGCCAGCAGCTCCGGACTAGCGGGAGTCGTGTACACCGGGGAGCTGTTTTTT	CASSSGLAGVVYTGELFF
.	TRBJ2-7	TRBV7-9	.	TGTGCCAGCAGCACAGGGCTCCAATGGTACTTC	CASSTGLQWYF
TRBD1	TRBJ2-5	TRBV5-1	.	TGCGCCAGCAGCTATCGGGACAGCCGGAGGGAGACCCAGTACTTC	CASSYRDSRRETQYF
.	TRBJ2-3	TRBV15	.	TGTGCCACCAGCAGAGATCGTCTAGATACGCAGTATTTT	CATSRDRLDTQYF
.	TRBJ2-6	TRBV5-6	.	TGTGCCAGCAGCTTGGTGTGGTCAACTGCGGCTGGGGCCAACGTCCTGACTTTC	CASSLVWSTAAGANVLTF
TRBD2	TRBJ2-3	TRBV10-3	.	TGTGCCATCAGAGACACCGGACTAGCGGGCAATTACACAGATACGCAGTATTTT	CAIRDTGLAGNYTDTQYF
TRBD1	TRBJ1-2	TRBV7-2	once	TGTGCCAGCAGCTTAGGACCAGGGACAGGGAATAACTATGGCTACACCTTC	CASSLGPGTGNNYGYTF
TRBD2	TRBJ2-5	TRBV5-4	.	TGTGCCAGCAGCGACTCAGGACTAGCGGGAGGGACCCAGTACTTC	CASSDSGLAGGTQYF
.	TRBJ2-2	TRBV2	.	TGTGCCAGCAGTCAGAGAGGCTACACCGGGGAGCTGTTTTTT	CASSQRGYTGELFF
TRBD1	TRBJ1-4	TRBV4-3	few	TGCGCCAGCAGCCCGAGACAGGGAAAAAATGAAAAACTGTTTTTT	CASSPRQGKNEKLFF